There are a few counts of the clone carrying this TCR beta chain. V lost 1 base and J lost 8; bases outside the gene matches: 9. Germline-derived CDR1 and CDR2 are SGHDT and YYEEEE. CDR3 length: 16 amino acids. The data were taken from a study of blood T cell repertoires in COVID-19. Overall study context: Specimens from acute and convalescent COVID-19 originated in the United States, Italy and Spain. From T cells, B-cell-depleted T cells, or PBMCs came the material, which was cDNA or gDNA.

How the authors handled the data: Estimates of nucleated cell counts were drawn from the amplification of reference gene primers. The data were produced by immunoSEQ multiplex PCR, yet TCRdb's version contains in-frame clones alone and is incomplete. The V and J calls and the clone size are those of that table, but D and trimming were determined from the DNA. The sample gives approximately 500,000 clones, approximately 83% of which show up once; approximately 3.4% is in the top ten. Material: peripheral blood. The chain carries TRBV5-6 and TRBJ2-2; 9 positions agree with TRBD2. The origin of this receptor is a human donor in a cohort sampled during active COVID-19. CDR3 amino acids: CASSLLGGRASGELFF. Written as DNA, the CDR3 is TGTGCCAGCAGCTTGTTAGGCGGGAGGGCCTCGGGGGAGCTGTTTTTT.